Presented here are 26 T cell receptor beta chains from one specimen sequenced in a study of response to subunit inactivated influenza vaccine. MiXCR, applied by TCRdb to the RT-PCR reads, yields one record per CDR3 protein. The table shows some 600,000 distinct CDR3 sequences, with about 15% occurring only once. The input for sequencing was PBMCs from blood, taken 14 days before vaccination. The source of these receptors is a man aged 50 to 60 who received an inactivated influenza vaccine.

The genes are TRBV3-1 and TRBJ2-1; TRBD1 matches 10 bases. CDR1 LGHDT and CDR2 YNNKEL come from the germline V gene (reference sequence). CDR3 size: 14 residues. V lost 4 bases and J lost 9; bases outside the gene matches: 6. This CDR3 is CASSRDRGGSEQFF. The CDR3 region has the DNA TGTGCCAGCAGCCGGGACAGGGGTGGTTCTGAGCAGTTCTTC.

The genes are TRBV29-1 and TRBJ1-1; 9 bases fit TRBD1. Trimming took 0 bases from V and 0 from J; bases not matched to a gene: 5. This CDR3 contains 16 residues. In germline, CDR1 is SQVTM, CDR2 ANQGSEA. In DNA, the CDR3 is TGCAGCGTTGAAGATAGACAGGGGGGATTGAACACTGAAGCTTTCTTT. It encodes CSVEDRQGGLNTEAFF. Looking up the rest from reference TRBV29-1 and TRBJ1-1 gives the full variable domain: SAVISQKPSRDICQRGTSLTIQCQVDSQVTMMFWYRQQPGQSLTLIATANQGSEATYESGFVIDKFPISRPNLTFSTLTVSNMSPEDSSIYLCSVEDRQGGLNTEAFFGQGTRLTVV.

The V call is TRBV24-1, the J call TRBJ2-1; maybe TRBD2 (5 bases). Trimming shortened V by 5 bases and J by 0 bases, and 13 bases separated the two germline ends. The CDR3 has 16 amino acids. Looked up from germline, CDR1 is KGHDR and CDR2 is SFDVKD. The CDR3 DNA reads TGTGCCACCAGTGGGGTAGCGCGGAGCTCCTACAATGAGCAGTTCTTC. Its protein is CATSGVARSSYNEQFF.

Only a few counts were recorded for this clonotype. The chain uses TRBV6-1 and TRBJ2-1; 11 nucleotides match TRBD2. Trimming took 8 bases from V and 8 from J; bases not matched to a gene: 11. The length of the CDR3 is 15 residues. Germline CDR1 MNHNS, CDR2 SASEGT. The CDR3 nucleotides read TGTGCCAGCGGGCATAGCGGGGGGGCCTCGCATGAGCAGTTCTTC. This translates into CASGHSGGASHEQFF.

The chain links TRBV24-1 to TRBJ2-2; 11 bases map to TRBD1. The V gene end was trimmed by 4 bases and the J gene end by 10 bases; junction bases not matched to a gene: 10. The germline V gene encodes CDR1 KGHDR and CDR2 SFDVKD. CDR3 length: 16 residues. CDR3 amino acids: CATSEPGQGADEELFF. For the CDR3, the DNA is TGTGCCACCAGTGAACCCGGACAGGGGGCTGATGAGGAGCTGTTTTTT.

Ten or more counts support this clonotype. The CDR3 region has the DNA TGTGCCAGCAGCCTCGGGACAGGGGGAGAACTAAACACCGGGGAGCTGTTTTTT. Protein: CASSLGTGGELNTGELFF. The chain recombines TRBV7-6 with TRBJ2-2, with 11 bases lining up with TRBD1. CDR3 size: 18 residues. V shed 5 bases and J 2 bases; nucleotides not matched to a gene: 10. Germline assignment: CDR1 SGHVS and CDR2 FNYEAQ.

This clonotype was counted between two and nine times. The chain carries TRBV20-1 and TRBJ2-7, with D maybe TRBD1 (7 bases). Looked up from germline, CDR1 is DFQATT and CDR2 is SNEGSKA (reference sequence). The CDR3 runs to 15 residues. V was clipped by 0 bases and J by 4 bases, with 16 bases between them. CDR3 sequence reads: CSARETGLGTYEQYF. CDR3 nucleotides: TGCAGTGCTAGAGAGACAGGGTTGGGGACTTACGAGCAGTACTTC.

There are a few counts of this clonotype. The chain links TRBV29-1 to TRBJ2-6; 7 nucleotides align to TRBD1. The CDR3 is 16 amino acids. Per germline, CDR1 SQVTM and CDR2 ANQGSEA. V lost 6 bases to trimming and J lost 0 bases; unmatched junction nucleotides: 8. CDR3 in amino acids: CSVGDRADSGANVLTF. In DNA form, the CDR3 reads TGCAGCGTCGGCGACAGGGCGGACTCTGGGGCCAACGTCCTGACTTTC.

This clonotype appeared a few times. This chain's CDR3 is CVRRGHTEAFF. In DNA form, the CDR3 reads TGCGTACGGAGGGGGCACACTGAAGCTTTCTTT. The J gene is TRBJ1-1, the V gene TRBV20-1; 7 bases line up with TRBD1. CDR1 DFQATT and CDR2 SNEGSKA come from the germline V gene (reference sequence). The CDR3 has 11 residues.

This clonotype was detected a few times. The DNA of the CDR3 is TGTGCCAGCAGCCAAGAAGGGGCCGGAAGCTCCTATAATTCACCCCTCCACTTT. Translation gives CASSQEGAGSSYNSPLHF. The gene calls are TRBV4-2 and TRBJ1-6, with D possibly matching TRBD1 (5 bases). This CDR3 region has 18 residues. The germline V and J ends were trimmed by 0 bases and 0 bases, with 12 bases remaining between them. Germline CDR1 reads LGHNA; CDR2 reads YNFKEQ.

The rearrangement links TRBV11-2 to TRBJ2-2; 8 nucleotides line up with TRBD2. CDR1 is SGHAT, CDR2 FQNNGV, per germline. The length of the CDR3 is 18 residues. V lost 5 bases, J lost 5 bases, and 16 bases stayed unmatched. The CDR3: CASSLSYSAGVRTGELFF. The CDR3 nucleotides read TGTGCCAGCAGCCTCAGTTATTCAGCGGGAGTGCGGACCGGGGAGCTGTTTTTT.

This chain joins TRBV12-3 or TRBV12-4 and TRBJ1-2; D possibly corresponds to TRBD1 (5 bases). Trimming stripped 5 bases from V and 4 bases from J, with 20 bases between. The CDR3 runs 16 residues. The CDR3 loop is CASSLVGLRGLYGYTF. The CDR3 DNA follows: TGTGCCAGCAGTCTCGTGGGTCTTCGGGGCCTCTATGGCTACACCTTC.

The chain has TRBV28 and TRBJ1-3, with unresolved D. The CDR3 runs 16 residues. Germline loops: CDR1 MDHEN, CDR2 SYDVKM. V lost 3 bases and J 2 bases, leaving 14 bases between the germline ends. The chain's CDR3 is CASSFPSSEAGNTIYF. The CDR3 bases are TGTGCCAGCAGTTTTCCCTCGTCGGAGGCTGGAAACACCATATATTTT.

V is TRBV12-3 or TRBV12-4 and J is TRBJ2-7; D might be TRBD1 (6 bases). Trimming removed 6 bases at V and 3 bases at J, with 18 bases between. The CDR3 totals 15 residues. In DNA form, the CDR3 reads TGTGCCAGCAGCCCAGGGACACTGGACCACTACGAGCAGTACTTC. Translating it yields CASSPGTLDHYEQYF.

CDR3: CASSLNTGQGLAEQYF. The CDR3 coding sequence is TGTGCCAGCAGTCTAAACACGGGACAGGGACTGGCCGAGCAGTACTTC. This chain uses TRBV27 with TRBJ2-7, with 9 positions matching TRBD1. After removal of 5 bases from V and 6 bases from J, the junction contained 14 bases not matched to a gene. CDR1 and CDR2 from the germline V gene are MNHEY and SMNVEV (reference sequence). CDR3 length: 16 amino acids.

This clonotype was seen more than once but under ten times. This chain links TRBV28 with TRBJ2-3; the D call may be TRBD1 or TRBD2 (5 bases each). This CDR3 spans 15 amino acids. V was pared by 5 bases and J by 1 base, with 13 bases between. Germline V gene data show CDR1 as MDHEN and CDR2 as SYDVKM. CDR3: CASSDIGTRTDTQYF. The CDR3, as DNA: TGTGCCAGCAGTGACATAGGGACCCGCACAGATACGCAGTATTTT.

V gene TRBV20-1 combines with J gene TRBJ1-5; tentative D call: TRBD1 (5 bases). CDR1 is DFQATT and CDR2 is SNEGSKA in the germline V gene (reference sequence). Trimming took 1 base from V and 5 from J, leaving 9 bases between them. This CDR3 contains 13 residues. The CDR3 is CSARGRGDQPQHF. The CDR3 DNA reads as TGCAGTGCTAGAGGCCGGGGCGATCAGCCCCAGCATTTT.

The sample holds one count of this clonotype. This chain connects TRBV5-1 to TRBJ2-1; 10 bases are a match to TRBD2. Germline V gene sequence: CDR1 SGHRS, CDR2 YFSETQ. V lost 0 bases and J lost 8; bases outside the gene matches: 5. The CDR3 has 15 amino acids. This CDR3 is CASSLDGLAGDEQFF. Here the CDR3 DNA reads TGCGCCAGCAGCTTGGACGGGCTAGCGGGAGATGAGCAGTTCTTC.

This clonotype came up a few times. This chain joins TRBV5-1 and TRBJ2-7; D possibly corresponds to TRBD1 (5 bases). The CDR3 covers 15 residues. Deletions cut 0 bases from V and 0 bases from J, with 10 bases between. The germline gives CDR1 SGHRS, CDR2 YFSETQ. CDR3 residues: CASSLGGTISYEQYF. CDR3 DNA sequence: TGCGCCAGCAGCTTGGGGGGCACCATCTCCTACGAGCAGTACTTC.

In its sample, this clonotype was seen a few times. The chain employs TRBV3-1 and TRBJ2-4, with D maybe TRBD1 (6 bases). The CDR3 has 15 amino acids. Trimming stripped 3 bases from V and 3 bases from J, with 12 bases between. CDR1 is LGHDT and CDR2 is YNNKEL in the germline V gene (reference sequence). CDR3 amino acids: CASSHRQGIKNIQYF. The CDR3 bases are TGTGCCAGCAGCCATCGGCAGGGGATCAAAAACATTCAGTACTTC.

This chain uses TRBV18 with TRBJ1-4, with a weak D call TRBD1 (5 bases). The germline V gene encodes CDR1 KGHSH and CDR2 LQKENI. Deletions cut 1 base from V and 6 bases from J, with 12 bases between. This CDR3 comprises 15 residues. The CDR3 DNA sequence: TGTGCCAGCTCACCACTCGGGGGGGTCGATGAAAAACTGTTTTTT. It encodes CASSPLGGVDEKLFF.

This clonotype has ten or more counts. This chain links TRBV20-1 with TRBJ1-1; D ambiguous. Trimming left V 0 bases short and J 2 bases short, with 7 bases between. The CDR3 extends over 13 amino acids. Germline CDR1 reads DFQATT; CDR2 reads SNEGSKA (reference sequence). The CDR3 region is CSARDLGNTEAFF. CDR3 nucleotides: TGCAGTGCTAGAGATCTAGGAAACACTGAAGCTTTCTTT.

In this sample, this clonotype turned up a few times. The gene calls are TRBV15 and TRBJ2-5; 12 nucleotides match TRBD2. V lost 9 bases and J lost 0; bases outside the gene matches: 5. The germline V gene encodes CDR1 LNHNV and CDR2 YYDKDF (reference sequence). CDR3 length equals 15 residues. In DNA, the CDR3 is TGTGCCACGAGGACTAGCGGGGACTACCAAGAGACCCAGTACTTC. Its protein is CATRTSGDYQETQYF.

V gene TRBV3-1 combines with J gene TRBJ2-3; TRBD1 or TRBD2 may be the D gene (5 bases each). The CDR3 runs to 14 residues. V was clipped by 0 bases and J by 11 bases, with 15 bases between them. CDR1 is LGHDT, CDR2 YNNKEL, per germline (reference sequence). The CDR3 loop reads CASSQDWGGGKQYF. In DNA form, the CDR3 reads TGTGCCAGCAGCCAAGATTGGGGCGGAGGCAAGCAGTATTTT.

The sample holds a few counts of this clonotype. V and J are TRBV12-3 or TRBV12-4 and TRBJ2-2; the D call may be TRBD1 or TRBD2 (5 bases each). The CDR3 spans 14 residues. Trimming took 6 bases from V and 3 from J, leaving 11 bases between them. In DNA, the CDR3 is TGTGCCAGCAGCCGGGGACCACACACCGGGGAGCTGTTTTTT. Amino acid sequence: CASSRGPHTGELFF.

This clonotype was seen many times. The chain is built from TRBV5-1 and TRBJ2-2; unclear D gene. Germline loops: CDR1 SGHRS, CDR2 YFSETQ. Trimming stripped 0 bases from V and 3 bases from J, with 6 bases between. The CDR3 is 14 amino acids. The CDR3 nucleotides are TGCGCCAGCAGCTTGGTGCCAGACACCGGGGAGCTGTTTTTT. It translates to CASSLVPDTGELFF.